The sequence of this TCR beta chain was determined in a study of blood T cell repertoires in COVID-19. The overall study: Sample material is recorded as cDNA or gDNA derived from T cells, B-cell-depleted T cells, or PBMCs.

Libraries were prepared by immunoSEQ multiplex PCR; TCRdb keeps only in-frame clonotypes and omits some of them. The sample records more than 250,000 clones, about 92% being singletons. This CDR3 comprises 14 residues. J lost 7 bases, V lost 3 bases, and 1 base had no gene match. Germline lookup yields CDR1 SQVTM and CDR2 ANQGSEA. Recovered Cohort 3 donors showed two negative PCRs, clearance, or symptom resolution. In the case of this clone: Other DNA sequences of this sample code for an identical CDR3.

The gene calls are TRBV29-1 and TRBJ2-1, with 15 bases aligning to TRBD2. This clonotype was sampled from a woman in her 30s who had recovered from COVID-19. The sequenced sample was PBMCs or T cells enriched from blood (not recorded which). Here the CDR3 DNA reads TGCAGCGTTGAGGGACTAGCGGGGGGTAATGAGCAGTTCTTC. This translates into CSVEGLAGGNEQFF.